The rows below give T cell receptor beta chains drawn from one sample of a study of T cells after yellow fever vaccination. MiXCR was run by TCRdb on the 5' RACE reads, yielding one entry per CDR3 protein. Of about 260,000 distinct CDR3 sequences in the sample, about 3.9% were seen once. The sample in question was PBMCs, obtained 15 days after the yellow fever booster vaccination. These receptors all stem from a man younger than 35 who received the YFV17D yellow fever vaccine. CDR3s include the opening cysteine and the closing phenylalanine or tryptophan. D genes are given only for firm matches. Clone size, where shown, is once, few, many, or a class for clones that have expanded.

J gene,V gene,D gene,clone size,CDR3 protein,CDR3 DNA
TRBJ2-7,TRBV4-3,.,many,CASSQGASGLREQYF,TGCGCCAGCAGCCAAGGCGCGTCTGGTTTACGAGAGCAGTACTTC
TRBJ2-5,TRBV15,.,many,CATTPRGAQETQYF,TGTGCCACCACCCCCCGAGGGGCCCAAGAGACCCAGTACTTC
TRBJ2-7,TRBV12-3/TRBV12-4,.,many,CASSLASSGEAEQYF,TGTGCCAGCAGTTTAGCGTCCAGCGGTGAAGCGGAGCAGTACTTC
TRBJ2-1,TRBV7-8,TRBD1,many,CASSPGTVHNEQFF,TGTGCCAGCAGCCCGGGGACAGTTCACAATGAGCAGTTCTTC
TRBJ1-3,TRBV4-3,.,many,CASSQDWGASGNTIYF,TGCGCCAGCAGCCAAGATTGGGGGGCGTCTGGAAACACCATATATTTT
TRBJ2-3,TRBV29-1,TRBD1,many,CSVGAPGQGYADTQYF,TGCAGCGTTGGAGCTCCGGGACAGGGGTACGCAGATACGCAGTATTTT
TRBJ1-1,TRBV6-2/TRBV6-3,TRBD1,.,CASSPDREGATEAFF,TGTGCCAGCAGCCCGGACAGGGAGGGGGCAACTGAAGCTTTCTTT
TRBJ2-3,TRBV4-1,TRBD1,many,CASSQRGQGAEGDTQYF,TGCGCCAGCAGCCAAAGGGGACAGGGGGCAGAGGGAGATACGCAGTATTTT
TRBJ1-5,TRBV18,.,many,CASSPGAGDQPQHF,TGTGCCAGCTCACCAGGGGCAGGGGATCAGCCCCAGCATTTT
TRBJ1-4,TRBV10-3,.,many,CAIRGTDNEKLFF,TGTGCCATCAGAGGGACGGATAATGAAAAACTGTTTTTT
TRBJ1-3,TRBV7-9,.,many,CATSVGHTIYF,TGTGCCACCTCCGTCGGCCACACCATATATTTT
TRBJ2-7,TRBV10-3,.,many,CAISEPTKNYEQYF,TGTGCCATCAGTGAGCCGACCAAGAACTACGAGCAGTACTTC
TRBJ2-7,TRBV7-2,.,many,CASSLTSSYEQYF,TGTGCCAGCAGCTTGACTAGCTCCTACGAGCAGTACTTC
TRBJ2-5,TRBV6-1,.,many,CASTRSPGETQYF,TGTGCCAGCACCAGGTCCCCCGGGGAGACCCAGTACTTC
TRBJ2-7,TRBV25-1,TRBD1,many,CASSESSQGANEQYF,TGTGCCAGCAGTGAATCATCACAGGGGGCCAACGAGCAGTACTTC
TRBJ1-1,TRBV20-1,.,many,CSARPGLGLNTEAFF,TGCAGTGCTAGACCAGGCCTGGGACTGAACACTGAAGCTTTCTTT
TRBJ2-7,TRBV20-1,.,many,CSAPDRRLEQYF,TGCAGTGCTCCCGACAGGAGGCTCGAGCAGTACTTC
TRBJ2-1,TRBV5-1,.,many,CASSGESYNEQFF,TGCGCCAGCAGTGGGGAATCCTACAATGAGCAGTTCTTC
TRBJ2-1,TRBV5-1,TRBD2,many,CASRTGLADSYNEQFF,TGCGCCAGCAGGACCGGACTAGCGGACTCCTACAATGAGCAGTTCTTC
TRBJ2-2,TRBV5-1,.,many,CASSPHRETIGELFF,TGCGCCAGCAGCCCCCACCGAGAAACTATCGGGGAGCTGTTTTTT
TRBJ1-4,TRBV6-6,.,many,CASSFRTGSVKLFF,TGTGCCAGCAGTTTTCGAACAGGGTCGGTAAAACTGTTTTTT
TRBJ2-3,TRBV5-6,TRBD2,many,CASSLTSGSTDTQYF,TGTGCCAGCAGTCTGACTAGCGGTTCCACAGATACGCAGTATTTT
TRBJ2-5,TRBV3-2,.,.,CASLGPLDQETQYF,TGTGCCAGCTTGGGCCCCCTGGACCAAGAGACCCAGTACTTC
TRBJ1-1,TRBV7-9,TRBD1,many,CASSLAAGGTEAFF,TGTGCCAGCAGCTTAGCGGCAGGGGGTACTGAAGCTTTCTTT
TRBJ1-5,TRBV7-2,.,many,CASSLDPASWGPQHF,TGTGCCAGCAGCTTAGATCCGGCGTCCTGGGGGCCCCAGCATTTT
TRBJ2-7,TRBV10-3,TRBD1,many,CAINDRGSAYEQYF,TGTGCCATCAACGACAGGGGTAGCGCCTACGAGCAGTACTTC
TRBJ2-5,TRBV6-5,TRBD2,.,CASSSTSGGGFQETQYF,TGTGCCAGCAGTTCAACTAGCGGGGGGGGCTTCCAAGAGACCCAGTACTTC
TRBJ1-6,TRBV11-2,TRBD1,many,CASSHDRGNSPLHF,TGTGCCAGCAGCCACGACAGGGGCAATTCACCCCTCCACTTT
TRBJ2-3,TRBV20-1,.,many,CSARDSSGGTDTQYF,TGCAGTGCTAGAGATTCCTCGGGGGGCACAGATACGCAGTATTTT
TRBJ2-1,TRBV28,.,few,CASSLEAPRFYNEQFF,TGTGCCAGCAGTTTAGAGGCGCCCAGGTTCTACAATGAGCAGTTCTTC
TRBJ2-2,TRBV7-8,TRBD2,many,CASSARTSGGTGELFF,TGTGCCAGCAGCGCTAGGACTAGCGGGGGCACCGGGGAGCTGTTTTTT
TRBJ2-2,TRBV12-3/TRBV12-4,.,many,CASRSDRISNTGELFF,TGTGCCAGCAGGTCCGACAGGATCTCGAACACCGGGGAGCTGTTTTTT
TRBJ2-1,TRBV20-1,.,many,CSAKRPTYNEQFF,TGCAGTGCCAAGCGGCCGACCTACAATGAGCAGTTCTTC
TRBJ1-6,TRBV20-1,TRBD1,many,CSATRDRANSPLHF,TGCAGTGCGACCCGGGACAGGGCGAATTCACCCCTCCACTTT
TRBJ1-5,TRBV7-2,.,many,CASSLGGRTYQPQHF,TGTGCCAGCAGCTTAGGTGGCAGGACTTATCAGCCCCAGCATTTT
TRBJ1-2,TRBV10-3,.,many,CAISDMMIYGYTF,TGTGCCATCAGTGATATGATGATCTATGGCTACACCTTC
TRBJ2-7,TRBV5-1,TRBD1,many,CASSFRDRDSYPYEQYF,TGCGCCAGCAGCTTCCGGGACCGGGACAGTTATCCCTACGAGCAGTACTTC
TRBJ1-6,TRBV12-5,TRBD1,many,CAPGPGRDRGHKDSPLHF,TGTGCTCCGGGGCCCGGGCGGGACAGGGGGCACAAAGATTCACCCCTCCACTTT
TRBJ2-4,TRBV10-3,.,many,CAISEGPLTTKNIQYF,TGTGCCATCAGTGAGGGCCCATTAACGACCAAAAACATTCAGTACTTC
TRBJ2-2,TRBV5-1,.,many,CASSLGVSGELFF,TGCGCCAGCAGCTTGGGTGTTTCCGGGGAGCTGTTTTTT
TRBJ2-1,TRBV9,.,many,CASSVVRGSSYNEQFF,TGTGCCAGCAGCGTAGTACGTGGGAGCTCCTACAATGAGCAGTTCTTC
TRBJ1-1,TRBV29-1,TRBD1,many,CSFGTGNTEAFF,TGCAGCTTCGGGACAGGGAACACTGAAGCTTTCTTT
TRBJ2-5,TRBV12-3/TRBV12-4,.,many,CASSSRQTQETQYF,TGTGCCAGCAGTTCCCGACAGACACAAGAGACCCAGTACTTC